The clone carrying this T cell receptor (beta chain) was seen a handful of times. Its antigen remains unidentified. Germline CDR1 is SGHNT and CDR2 is YENEEA. After removal of 5 bases from V and 0 bases from J, the junction contained 10 bases not matched to a gene. The CDR3 totals 17 residues. This sample was included in a study of T cell responses to AZD1222 COVID-19 vaccine. Study-wide points: Repertoire samples came only from after the peak T cell response. With dominance at 160-218 and 743-854, vaccine-associated CD4 TCRs spanned spike. Seropositive at baseline were only a handful of AZD1222 recipients.

Profiled with immunoSEQ multiplex PCR; TCRdb holds only in-frame clones, not every one. The sample holds 150,000 to 200,000 clones; around 94% are singletons and the top ten take 3.6%. The sequenced sample was peripheral blood, obtained 28 days after the second dose of the MenACWY control vaccine. This receptor was identified in an adult who received the MenACWY meningococcal vaccine as a control. The chain is built from TRBV11-3 and TRBJ1-1; 9 bases match TRBD1. The CDR3 nucleotides read TGTGCCAGCAGCCCCGGGACAGGGACCACTATGAACACTGAAGCTTTCTTT. Translation: CASSPGTGTTMNTEAFF.